What follows describes a single T cell receptor beta chain. Its target is unknown. With 60 Vbeta and 13 Jbeta primers, the PCR was carried out. Clones were sequenced by immunoSEQ multiplex PCR, and TCRdb holds only the in-frame ones, with some missing. The table includes about 95,000 clones, 81% detected once. This specimen comes from a study of cytomegalovirus exposure and HLA in healthy donors. Study-level findings and limits: Later analysis identified around 15,000 TCR beta sequences associated with HLA alleles, using a false discovery rate threshold of 0.05.

V was cut by 10 bases and J by 0 bases, with 21 bases left in between. CDR1 is WNHNN and CDR2 is SYGVQD in the germline V gene (reference sequence). The CDR3 is made up of 17 amino acids. The chain uses TRBV10-1 and TRBJ1-4; no definite D call. The sequenced sample consisted of PBMCs. The clonotype comes from a woman aged 70 to 79 in good health and CMV-seropositive. The CDR3 nucleotides are TGCGCCACTAAGATGGGAGGGAGGTCTGCAACTAATGAAAAACTGTTTTTT. Amino acids: CATKMGGRSATNEKLFF.